This T cell receptor (beta chain) derives from a study of T cells in Graves' hyperthyroidism and ophthalmopathy. There are 13 residues in the CDR3. Germline CDR1 GTSNPN, CDR2 SVGIG (reference sequence). The V end was cut by 2 bases, the J end by 7 bases, with 9 bases between. From RNA transcripts, TCR beta CDR3 regions were amplified. Using the HTBI primer set, a first-round RT-PCR was run on the TCR CDR3. One entry per CDR3 protein results from TCRdb running MiXCR on the multiplex PCR reads. The sample lists under 350,000 distinct CDR3 sequences, over 15% occurring once. This TCR was recovered from a woman in her fifties or sixties with Graves' hyperthyroidism. V and J are TRBV30 and TRBJ1-6, with a possible D match to TRBD1 (5 bases). Sequencing used blood. The CDR3, as DNA: TGTGCCTGGAGTAGGGGAGGGAATTCACCCCTCCACTTT. Protein sequence: CAWSRGGNSPLHF.